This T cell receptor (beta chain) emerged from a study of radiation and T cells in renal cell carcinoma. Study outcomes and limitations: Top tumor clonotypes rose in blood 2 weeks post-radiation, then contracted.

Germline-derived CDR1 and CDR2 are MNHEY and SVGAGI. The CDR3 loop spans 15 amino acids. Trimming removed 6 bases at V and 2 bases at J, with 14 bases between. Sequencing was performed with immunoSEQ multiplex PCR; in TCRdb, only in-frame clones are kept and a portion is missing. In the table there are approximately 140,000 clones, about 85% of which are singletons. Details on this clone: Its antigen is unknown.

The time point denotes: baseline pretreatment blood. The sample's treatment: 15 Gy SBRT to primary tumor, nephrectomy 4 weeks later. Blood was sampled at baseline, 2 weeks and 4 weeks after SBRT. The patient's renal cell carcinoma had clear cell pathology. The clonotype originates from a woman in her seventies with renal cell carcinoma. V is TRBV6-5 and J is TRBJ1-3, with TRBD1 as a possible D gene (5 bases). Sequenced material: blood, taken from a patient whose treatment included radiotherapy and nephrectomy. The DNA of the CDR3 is TGTGCCAGCAGCGCGATGGGAGGGGCTGGAAACACCATATATTTT. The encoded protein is CASSAMGGAGNTIYF.